Listed below are T cell receptor beta chains from one sample, sequenced in a study of blood T cells in healthy people across ages. In TCRdb, the 5' RACE reads were re-called with MiXCR into one record per CDR3 protein. The table has approximately 580,000 distinct CDR3 sequences, around 24% seen once. A further study also used this sample, focusing on T cells of mothers and their children.

Material for sequencing was blood. Receptors originate from a boy between 5 and 17 years old in good health. CDR3s include the opening cysteine and the closing phenylalanine or tryptophan. Each record gives: V gene, clone size, J gene, D gene, CDR3 length, CDR3 protein, CDR3 DNA. A D gene is named only where the DNA matches it firmly. Expanded clones get a size class; other rows say once, few or many, or leave the size out.

>TRBV28|few|TRBJ1-1|-|16
CASSLNGREPNTEAFF
TGTGCCAGCAGCTTAAACGGCCGGGAGCCGAACACTGAAGCTTTCTTT
>TRBV10-3|few|TRBJ2-5|-|11
CAISTAETQYF
TGTGCCATCAGCACAGCGGAGACCCAGTACTTC
>TRBV5-5|few|TRBJ1-2|-|15
CASSLNRVGTYGYTF
TGTGCCAGCAGCTTAAACAGGGTTGGGACATATGGCTACACCTTC
>TRBV27|many|TRBJ2-5|-|16
CASSSEPGAYQETQYF
TGTGCCAGCAGTTCAGAGCCCGGGGCTTACCAAGAGACCCAGTACTTC
>TRBV2|-|TRBJ1-4|-|14
CASSAGPTNEKLFF
TGTGCCAGCAGTGCTGGGCCGACTAATGAAAAACTGTTTTTT
>TRBV20-1|-|TRBJ1-1|TRBD1|16
CSATGATGDMNTEAFF
TGCAGTGCTACCGGGGCGACAGGGGACATGAACACTGAAGCTTTCTTT
>TRBV9|few|TRBJ1-2|TRBD1|14
CASSAPGGNYGYTF
TGTGCCAGCAGCGCCCCAGGGGGCAACTATGGCTACACCTTC
>TRBV12-3/TRBV12-4|-|TRBJ2-5|TRBD1|17
CASSSWDRGRGQETQYF
TGTGCCAGCAGTTCCTGGGACAGGGGGCGAGGCCAAGAGACCCAGTACTTC
>TRBV20-1|few|TRBJ2-1|-|13
CSASQGFHNEQFF
TGCAGTGCTAGTCAGGGCTTCCACAATGAGCAGTTCTTC
>TRBV29-1|-|TRBJ2-6|-|17
CSVEGGSAKTGANVLTF
TGCAGCGTTGAGGGGGGTTCAGCAAAGACTGGGGCCAACGTCCTGACTTTC
>TRBV20-1|-|TRBJ2-7|TRBD2|15
CSARDLREAIHEQYF
TGCAGTGCTAGAGATCTCCGGGAGGCCATACACGAGCAGTACTTC
>TRBV20-1|-|TRBJ2-1|TRBD1|15
CSAQGRTGSYNEQFF
TGCAGTGCTCAAGGGAGGACAGGGTCCTACAATGAGCAGTTCTTC
>TRBV4-1|-|TRBJ2-1|-|13
CASSQDSGTRGFF
TGCGCCAGCAGCCAAGATTCGGGTACTCGTGGGTTCTTC
>TRBV14|-|TRBJ2-1|-|14
CASSQGAYLNEQFF
TGTGCCAGCAGCCAAGGGGCCTACTTGAATGAGCAGTTCTTC
>TRBV11-2|many|TRBJ2-1|-|18
CASSSLILTGVSVGEQFF
TGTGCCAGCAGCTCGCTTATCCTCACGGGAGTGTCAGTCGGTGAGCAGTTCTTC
>TRBV7-2|few|TRBJ2-6|TRBD1|18
CASSRWDRGNSGANVLTF
TGTGCCAGCAGCCGATGGGACAGGGGAAACTCTGGGGCCAACGTCCTGACTTTC
>TRBV29-1|-|TRBJ1-2|-|13
CSVGARAARGYTF
TGCAGCGTTGGGGCAAGGGCGGCTCGGGGCTACACCTTC
>TRBV28|few|TRBJ2-3|TRBD1|18
CASSVLSLGQLGTDTQYF
TGTGCCAGCAGTGTCCTCTCCCTGGGACAGCTTGGCACAGATACGCAGTATTTT
>TRBV29-1|few|TRBJ1-1|TRBD1|14
CSVDPGGLVTEAFF
TGCAGCGTTGACCCAGGGGGTTTGGTTACTGAAGCTTTCTTT
>TRBV20-1|many|TRBJ2-2|TRBD1|15
CSALQGQGAVGELFF
TGCAGTGCTCTCCAAGGACAGGGGGCTGTCGGGGAGCTGTTTTTT
>TRBV28|-|TRBJ1-4|-|14
CASRDPGGGEKLFF
TGTGCCAGCAGAGACCCGGGGGGTGGTGAAAAACTGTTTTTT
>TRBV4-3|-|TRBJ2-3|-|17
CASSQIGLGGGTDTQYF
TGCGCCAGCAGCCAGATAGGACTCGGGGGCGGCACAGATACGCAGTATTTT
>TRBV11-2|few|TRBJ2-1|TRBD2|18
CASSLASGGVISYNEQFF
TGTGCCAGCAGCTTAGCTAGCGGGGGAGTAATCTCCTACAATGAGCAGTTCTTC
>TRBV12-3/TRBV12-4|few|TRBJ2-1|-|18
CASSLSEFWVWGAAEQFF
TGTGCCAGCAGTTTAAGCGAGTTTTGGGTGTGGGGGGCGGCTGAGCAGTTCTTC
>TRBV28|-|TRBJ1-4|-|15
CASTSLMGTNEKLFF
TGTGCCAGCACCTCCCTCATGGGAACTAATGAAAAACTGTTTTTT
>TRBV5-6|few|TRBJ2-2|TRBD2|19
CASSVITGGLAVDTGELFF
TGTGCCAGCAGCGTTATAACAGGGGGACTAGCGGTGGACACCGGGGAGCTGTTTTTT
>TRBV5-6|-|TRBJ2-7|-|17
CASSLGFGTPNRNEQYF
TGTGCCAGCAGCTTGGGGTTCGGGACTCCCAATCGGAACGAGCAGTACTTC
>TRBV20-1|-|TRBJ2-3|TRBD1|16
CSARANSGGSADTQYF
TGCAGTGCTAGAGCCAACTCAGGGGGAAGCGCAGATACGCAGTATTTT
>TRBV12-3/TRBV12-4|-|TRBJ1-5|-|12
CASSFTPQPQHF
TGTGCCAGCAGTTTTACCCCGCAGCCCCAGCATTTT
>TRBV12-3/TRBV12-4|-|TRBJ2-7|-|12
CASSLNYYEQYF
TGTGCCAGCAGTTTAAACTACTACGAGCAGTACTTC
>TRBV6-6|-|TRBJ2-7|-|14
CASSYDVLTYEQYF
TGTGCCAGCAGTTACGATGTACTAACCTACGAGCAGTACTTC
>TRBV20-1|-|TRBJ1-1|-|11
CSASGHTEAFF
TGCAGTGCTAGCGGGCACACTGAAGCTTTCTTT
>TRBV7-9|many|TRBJ2-5|-|14
CASSLGQGEQTQYF
TGTGCCAGCAGCTTGGGGCAAGGGGAGCAGACCCAGTACTTC
>TRBV28|-|TRBJ2-1|TRBD2|17
CASISVTGLAYHNEQFF
TGTGCCAGCATATCGGTTACGGGACTAGCGTATCACAATGAGCAGTTCTTC
>TRBV28|few|TRBJ2-5|TRBD2|14
CAGSSGLAGSRPFF
TGTGCCGGCAGTTCTGGACTAGCGGGATCCCGGCCGTTCTTC
>TRBV19|few|TRBJ2-7|TRBD1|13
CASSGTGFHEQYF
TGTGCCAGTAGTGGGACAGGGTTCCACGAGCAGTACTTC
>TRBV20-1|-|TRBJ2-3|TRBD2|19
CSASATGGQKGTSTDTQYF
TGCAGTGCTAGCGCGACGGGAGGGCAGAAAGGGACTAGCACAGATACGCAGTATTTT
>TRBV13|-|TRBJ2-5|-|16
CASSCRERTRQETQYF
TGTGCCAGCAGCTGCCGCGAACGGACGAGGCAAGAGACCCAGTACTTC
>TRBV24-1|-|TRBJ2-3|TRBD1|16
CATSDSPGTGIDTQYF
TGTGCCACCAGTGATTCTCCCGGGACAGGGATCGATACGCAGTATTTT
>TRBV27|few|TRBJ2-3|TRBD1|14
CASSRRGLTDTQYF
TGTGCCAGCAGCAGAAGGGGGCTCACAGATACGCAGTATTTT
>TRBV19|-|TRBJ2-3|TRBD2|15
CASVESSGIRDTQYF
TGTGCCAGTGTTGAGTCTAGCGGGATTCGGGATACGCAGTATTTT
>TRBV6-4|-|TRBJ1-4|-|13
CASIDGANGKLFF
TGTGCCAGCATTGACGGGGCTAATGGAAAACTGTTTTTT
>TRBV3-1|few|TRBJ1-1|-|13
CASSHVRDTEAFF
TGTGCCAGCAGCCACGTCCGGGACACTGAAGCTTTCTTT
>TRBV5-8|few|TRBJ1-4|-|16
CASSFNYGGGDEKLVF
TGTGCCAGCAGCTTCAATTACGGGGGTGGAGATGAAAAACTGGTTTTT
>TRBV9|few|TRBJ2-7|-|17
CASSVGDAWRAPYEQYF
TGTGCCAGCAGCGTAGGAGACGCCTGGAGGGCCCCGTACGAGCAGTACTTC
>TRBV19|-|TRBJ2-1|-|14
CASSIESEINEQFF
TGTGCCAGTAGTATAGAATCGGAGATCAATGAGCAGTTCTTC
>TRBV7-2|-|TRBJ2-3|-|14
CASSLRGARDTQYF
TGTGCCAGCAGCTTACGGGGGGCGAGAGATACGCAGTATTTT
>TRBV27|few|TRBJ2-1|-|13
CASTGPSYNEQFF
TGTGCCAGCACGGGGCCATCCTACAATGAGCAGTTCTTC
>TRBV4-3|-|TRBJ1-3|TRBD1|17
CASSQGQGAYLGNTIYF
TGCGCCAGCAGCCAAGGACAGGGGGCCTATCTTGGAAACACCATATATTTT
>TRBV6-6|-|TRBJ2-3|TRBD2|15
CASNTGTRGIDTQYF
TGTGCCAGCAATACCGGGACTAGGGGAATAGATACGCAGTATTTT
>TRBV29-1|few|TRBJ2-7|TRBD1|13
CSVERQGASEQYF
TGCAGCGTTGAGAGACAGGGGGCCTCCGAGCAGTACTTC
>TRBV7-2|few|TRBJ2-1|TRBD1|14
CASSQDRVGNEQFF
TGTGCCAGCAGCCAAGACAGGGTCGGCAATGAGCAGTTCTTC
>TRBV20-1|-|TRBJ2-1|TRBD2|15
CSASELAGGRNEQFF
TGCAGTGCTAGCGAGCTAGCGGGGGGGCGCAATGAGCAGTTCTTC
>TRBV29-1|-|TRBJ2-7|-|12
CSVEGGPYEQYF
TGCAGCGTTGAAGGGGGGCCCTACGAGCAGTACTTC
>TRBV4-3|many|TRBJ2-1|TRBD2|19
CASSQDPPRTSGGYNEQFF
TGCGCCAGCAGCCAAGATCCCCCGCGGACTAGCGGGGGGTACAATGAGCAGTTCTTC